The 21 T cell receptor beta chains below all came from one sample that was sequenced in a study of blood T cell repertoires in COVID-19. Some clones are missing from TCRdb's copy, which holds only in-frame ones; the method was immunoSEQ multiplex PCR. The table has tens of thousands of clones, roughly 80% seen once. Sequencing used peripheral blood. These receptors all stem from a human donor in a cohort sampled during active COVID-19.

The V and J genes are TRBV5-5 and TRBJ2-3, with D possibly matching TRBD1 (8 bases). CDR3 length equals 15 residues. Germline V gene data show CDR1 as SGHKS and CDR2 as YYEKEE (reference sequence). V shed 4 bases and J shed 2 bases, with 14 bases lying between them. The chain's CDR3 is CASSHTGGATDTQYF. CDR3 nucleotide sequence: TGTGCCAGCAGCCATACAGGGGGGGCCACAGATACGCAGTATTTT. Based on the CDR3 plus reference TRBV5-5 and TRBJ2-3, the full variable domain is DAGVTQSPTHLIKTRGQQVTLRCSPISGHKSVSWYQQVLGQGPQFIFQYYEKEERGRGNFPDRFSARQFPNYSSELNVNALLLGDSALYLCASSHTGGATDTQYFGPGTRLTVL.

This clone was seen a few times. The chain couples TRBV5-1 to TRBJ2-2; possibly TRBD2 for D (5 bases). The V and J ends lost 2 bases and 3 bases respectively, with 11 bases between them. Germline V gives CDR1 SGHRS, CDR2 YFSETQ. The CDR3 is made up of 15 amino acids. CDR3 residues: CASSFNPGDTGELFF. The CDR3 DNA reads TGCGCCAGCAGCTTTAACCCCGGGGACACCGGGGAGCTGTTTTTT.

The sample holds one count of this clone. The chain recombines TRBV7-8 with TRBJ1-1; D is perhaps TRBD1 (5 bases). The CDR3 has 13 amino acids. In germline, CDR1 is SGHVS, CDR2 FQNEAQ. V shed 6 bases and J shed 7 bases, with 15 bases lying between them. The CDR3 sequence: CASSQTGLGEAFF. DNA of the CDR3: TGTGCCAGCAGTCAAACAGGTTTGGGTGAAGCTTTCTTT.

Only a few counts were recorded for this clone. The rearrangement uses TRBV7-8 and TRBJ2-1, with unresolved D. Germline V gene data show CDR1 as SGHVS and CDR2 as FQNEAQ. V lost 7 bases, J lost 8 bases, and 12 bases lay in between. This CDR3 has 12 amino acids. The CDR3 DNA sequence: TGTGCCAGCACCAGGTTTGGTGATGAGCAGTTCTTC. Translating it yields CASTRFGDEQFF.

The CDR3 loop is CASSLSGRNTEAFF. The DNA for the CDR3 is TGTGCCAGCAGCTTGTCAGGTAGGAACACTGAAGCTTTCTTT. The V gene is TRBV5-4, the J gene TRBJ1-1, with unresolved D. Between the trimmed V and J ends, which lost 1 base and 1 base, there was a span of 8 bases. CDR1 and CDR2 (germline): SGHNT, YYREEE (reference sequence). The CDR3 spans 14 residues.

This clone came up once. The chain uses TRBV7-2 and TRBJ1-1; D is ambiguous. The V and J ends lost 0 bases and 1 base respectively, with 3 bases between them. The CDR3 extends over 13 amino acids. Germline CDR1 and CDR2: SGHTA and FQGNSA. CDR3 region: CASSLARNTEAFF. CDR3 sequence (DNA): TGTGCCAGCAGCTTAGCTCGGAACACTGAAGCTTTCTTT.

V is TRBV20-1 and J is TRBJ2-3, with TRBD2 matching 10 bases. Looked up from germline, CDR1 is DFQATT and CDR2 is SNEGSKA (reference sequence). J lost 2 bases, V lost 3 bases, and 5 bases had no gene match. The CDR3 is 15 residues long. CDR3 nucleotide sequence: TGCAGTGCTAGTCGGCTAGCGGGGGTCACAGATACGCAGTATTTT. It yields the protein CSASRLAGVTDTQYF.

The chain couples TRBV7-8 to TRBJ2-2, with 12 bases matching TRBD2. The V gene end was trimmed by 5 bases and the J gene end by 6 bases; junction bases not matched to a gene: 7. CDR1 is SGHVS and CDR2 is FQNEAQ in the germline V gene. This CDR3 is built from 16 residues. The CDR3 DNA sequence: TGTGCCAGCAGCCAGGGACTAGCGGGCCGCCCCGGGGAGCTGTTTTTT. This translates into CASSQGLAGRPGELFF.

This clone was counted only a few times. The chain combines TRBV7-2 with TRBJ2-1; 11 bases line up with TRBD1. V was clipped by 6 bases and J by 6 bases; unmatched bases: 7. Germline values: CDR1 SGHTA, CDR2 FQGNSA. The CDR3 has 15 amino acids. In DNA form, the CDR3 reads TGTGCCAGCAGTTTTACCGGGACAGGGGGCAATGAGCAGTTCTTC. This codes for CASSFTGTGGNEQFF.

The chain couples TRBV4-3 to TRBJ2-3; TRBD2 might be the D (5 bases). Germline CDR1 reads LGHNA; CDR2 reads YSLEER. The CDR3 totals 14 residues. The germline V and J ends were trimmed by 0 bases and 3 bases, with 7 bases remaining between them. The CDR3 spells CASSQDRGTDTQYF. CDR3 DNA sequence: TGCGCCAGCAGCCAAGATCGGGGAACAGATACGCAGTATTTT.

The V gene is TRBV28, the J gene TRBJ1-1; 7 bases match TRBD1. Germline values: CDR1 MDHEN, CDR2 SYDVKM. The CDR3 runs to 15 residues. The V and J ends lost 5 bases and 4 bases, in that order; junction bases with no gene match: 10. The CDR3 reads CASSPVDRVATEAFF. Written as DNA, the CDR3 is TGTGCCAGCAGTCCCGTTGACAGGGTTGCCACTGAAGCTTTCTTT.

This clone was detected once. The genes are TRBV28 and TRBJ1-1, with D unresolved. Germline V lookup: CDR1 MDHEN, CDR2 SYDVKM. Trimming pared 8 bases from V and 2 bases from J, leaving 21 bases between. This CDR3 has 16 residues. This chain's CDR3 is CASLFGRGGGNTEAFF. Here the CDR3 DNA reads TGTGCCAGCCTATTCGGCCGGGGAGGAGGTAACACTGAAGCTTTCTTT.

This chain connects TRBV7-2 to TRBJ1-5; 9 nucleotides match TRBD1. The CDR3 totals 18 residues. Germline V gene data show CDR1 as SGHTA and CDR2 as FQGNSA. V shed 4 bases, J shed 3 bases, and the junction held 13 bases outside the gene matches. The DNA of the CDR3 is TGTGCCAGCAGCTCAGAACACAGGGGGCTGCCCCTCAATCAGCCCCAGCATTTT. It specifies CASSSEHRGLPLNQPQHF.

This clone has only a few counts. The CDR3 loop reads CASSPKTAMNTEAFF. For the CDR3, the DNA is TGTGCCAGCAGTCCTAAGACAGCCATGAACACTGAAGCTTTCTTT. This sequence joins TRBV7-2 and TRBJ1-1; D might be TRBD1 (5 bases). The CDR3 totals 15 residues. Deletions cut 6 bases from V and 0 bases from J, with 14 bases between. Germline CDR1 is SGHTA and CDR2 is FQGNSA.

This rearrangement joins TRBV4-1 to TRBJ2-1; 8 nucleotides align to TRBD2. V lost 1 base and J lost 2; bases outside the gene matches: 7. The germline gives CDR1 MGHRA, CDR2 YSYEKL. The CDR3 totals 17 residues. The DNA for the CDR3 is TGCGCCAGCAGCCAAGTCGGTTCGGGGGGGCCCTACAATGAGCAGTTCTTC. Protein: CASSQVGSGGPYNEQFF.

The CDR3 sequence: CASSRRHKVTGSEKLFF. In nucleotides, the CDR3 is TGTGCCAGCAGCCGCAGGCATAAGGTAACAGGGAGTGAAAAACTGTTTTTT. This chain links TRBV28 with TRBJ1-4; TRBD1 is a possible D gene (6 bases). The V gene lost 6 bases and the J gene lost 7 bases, with 24 bases spanning the gap. Germline V lookup: CDR1 MDHEN, CDR2 SYDVKM. The CDR3 length is 17 residues.

The J gene is TRBJ2-7, the V gene TRBV28; 7 positions match TRBD2. Looked up from germline, CDR1 is MDHEN and CDR2 is SYDVKM. After removal of 8 bases from V and 4 bases from J, the junction contained 14 bases not matched to a gene. The CDR3 loop spans 15 amino acids. CDR3: CASPSGRGVGYEQYF. In DNA, the CDR3 is TGTGCCAGCCCCAGTGGGAGGGGAGTGGGGTACGAGCAGTACTTC.

V is TRBV7-2 and J is TRBJ2-5; TRBD2 is a possible D gene (6 bases). The CDR3 spans 14 residues. Germline CDR1 SGHTA, CDR2 FQGNSA. Trimming left V 5 bases short and J 6 bases short, with 16 bases between. The CDR3 DNA sequence: TGTGCCAGCAGCCCCCTACGCGGGGCGAAGACCCAGTACTTC. Amino acids: CASSPLRGAKTQYF.

The chain joins TRBV30 to TRBJ1-2; the D gene is possibly TRBD1 (5 bases). V was pared by 8 bases and J by 7 bases, with 14 bases between. CDR3 size: 11 residues. CDR1 is GTSNPN, CDR2 SVGIG, per germline (reference sequence). The CDR3 loop reads CALVGVFGYTF. CDR3 nucleotide sequence: TGTGCCCTGGTAGGGGTGTTTGGCTACACCTTC.

CDR3 loop: CASSPPTGGDAGELFF. Here the CDR3 DNA reads TGTGCCAGCAGCCCGCCGACAGGGGGTGACGCCGGGGAGCTGTTTTTT. This chain connects TRBV7-2 to TRBJ2-2; TRBD1 aligns across 9 bases. Germline lookup yields CDR1 SGHTA and CDR2 FQGNSA. V was clipped by 5 bases and J by 6 bases; unmatched bases: 10. The length of the CDR3 is 16 residues.

The chain has TRBV4-3 and TRBJ1-6; 8 bases match TRBD1. Trimming cost V 2 bases and J 5 bases; bases outside gene matches: 8. Germline assignment: CDR1 LGHNA and CDR2 YSLEER. The CDR3 loop spans 17 amino acids. The CDR3 region has the DNA TGCGCCAGCAGCCAAAACCCCGGGACAGGCAATAATTCACCCCTCCACTTT. This encodes CASSQNPGTGNNSPLHF.